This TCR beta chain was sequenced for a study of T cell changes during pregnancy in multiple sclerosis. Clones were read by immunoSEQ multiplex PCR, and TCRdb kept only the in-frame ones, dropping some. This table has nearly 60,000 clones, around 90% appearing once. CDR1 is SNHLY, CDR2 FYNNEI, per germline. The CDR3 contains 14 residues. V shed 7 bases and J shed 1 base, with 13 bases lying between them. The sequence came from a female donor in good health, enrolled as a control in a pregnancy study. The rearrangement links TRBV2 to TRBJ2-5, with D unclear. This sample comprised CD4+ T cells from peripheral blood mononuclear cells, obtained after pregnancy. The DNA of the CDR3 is TGTGCCAGCACTCCATCCCCAGTCCAAGAGACCCAGTACTTC. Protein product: CASTPSPVQETQYF.